The 10 T cell receptor beta chains listed next were all sequenced from one sample in a study of liver allograft versus peripheral blood T cells. Study overall: Comparative analysis was performed on T cell receptor repertoires from transplanted livers and from recipients' peripheral blood.

From the reads, TCRdb called clonotypes with MiXCR, one entry per CDR3 protein. There are approximately 7,000 distinct CDR3 sequences in the sample; around 17% occur only once, and around 7.1% lies in the top ten. The receptors here all came from a human patient who had a liver transplant. Some T cells here may be from the graft donor.

In nucleotides, the CDR3 is TGTGCCATGGGACCGAACACTGAAGCTTTCTTT. Its protein is CAMGPNTEAFF. The chain has TRBV30 and TRBJ1-1; TRBD1 might be the D (5 bases). Looked up from germline, CDR1 is GTSNPN and CDR2 is SVGIG (reference sequence). The CDR3 extends over 11 amino acids. V dropped 8 bases and J dropped 1 base, with 8 bases sitting between them.

The rearrangement uses TRBV12-3 or TRBV12-4 and TRBJ1-5, with D perhaps TRBD1 (5 bases). CDR3 length equals 12 residues. Trimming removed 6 bases from V and 6 bases from J, with 9 bases in between. The CDR3 nucleotides are TGTGCCAGCAGCCGGGACGGTCAGCCCCAGCATTTT. Its translation is CASSRDGQPQHF.

This clonotype was picked up a small number of times. V is TRBV14 and J is TRBJ1-2; tentative D call: TRBD1 (6 bases). V was cut by 5 bases and J by 6 bases, with 19 bases left in between. This CDR3 has 15 residues. Germline values: CDR1 SGHDN, CDR2 FVKESK. The CDR3: CASSIQGVGWNGYTF. The CDR3 DNA follows: TGTGCCAGCAGCATACAGGGTGTAGGCTGGAATGGCTACACCTTC. The entire variable domain, with the rest obtained from reference TRBV14 and TRBJ1-2, is as follows: EAGVTQFPSHSVIEKGQTVTLRCDPISGHDNLYWYRRVMGKEIKFLLHFVKESKQDESGMPNNRFLAERTGGTYSTLKVQPAELEDSGVYFCASSIQGVGWNGYTFGSGTRLTVV.

The chain is built from TRBV19 and TRBJ2-7; D gene ambiguous. There are 14 residues in the CDR3. Germline CDR1 is LNHDA and CDR2 is SQIVND (reference sequence). The germline V and J ends were trimmed by 3 bases and 2 bases, with 11 bases remaining between them. The DNA of the CDR3 is TGTGCCAGTAGTATTAAAGGGAATGCCTACGAGCAGTACTTC. It is translated as CASSIKGNAYEQYF.

By sample fraction, this clonotype is medium-sized. The gene calls are TRBV6-5 and TRBJ1-6, with unresolved D. The CDR3 has 17 amino acids. Germline CDR1 MNHEY, CDR2 SVGAGI. V shed 2 bases and J shed 1 base, with 12 bases lying between them. The CDR3 DNA sequence: TGTGCCAGCAGTTACCACCATGATAGTTCCTATAATTCACCCCTCCACTTT. Protein: CASSYHHDSSYNSPLHF.

This clonotype is medium-sized within its sample. V and J are TRBV7-9 and TRBJ1-2; D gene uncertain. V shed 2 bases and J shed 7 bases, with 17 bases lying between them. The CDR3 is made up of 15 amino acids. Per germline, CDR1 SEHNR and CDR2 FQNEAQ (reference sequence). DNA of the CDR3: TGTGCCAGCAGCTTAACGGTCGAGGGAACTAGTGGCTACACCTTC. Translated: CASSLTVEGTSGYTF. Combining the CDR3 with reference TRBV7-9 and TRBJ1-2 gives the whole variable domain DTGVSQNPRHKITKRGQNVTFRCDPISEHNRLYWYRQTLGQGPEFLTYFQNEAQLEKSRLLSDRFSAERPKGSFSTLEIQRTEQGDSAMYLCASSLTVEGTSGYTFGSGTRLTVV.

This clonotype occurred a few times. J is TRBJ2-7 and V is TRBV5-4; weak D call: TRBD1 (6 bases). V was pared by 4 bases and J by 6 bases, with 17 bases between. The CDR3 is made up of 14 amino acids. Germline V gives CDR1 SGHNT, CDR2 YYREEE (reference sequence). CDR3 DNA sequence: TGTGCCAGCAGCAAACCCGAAGGGGGAAGCGAGCAGTACTTC. Amino acids: CASSKPEGGSEQYF.

This clonotype is large. The chain recombines TRBV16 with TRBJ2-7; D might be TRBD2 (6 bases). The CDR3 loop spans 16 amino acids. The V gene lost 0 bases and the J gene lost 3 bases, with 15 bases spanning the gap. Germline V gene lookup returns CDR1 KGHSY and CDR2 FQNENV. The CDR3: CASSQSRGLGRYEQYF. The CDR3 DNA reads TGTGCCAGCAGCCAATCGAGGGGACTGGGACGCTACGAGCAGTACTTC.

The chain carries TRBV7-2 and TRBJ1-5, with 10 bases fitting TRBD1. The CDR3 is 14 amino acids. Trimming removed 3 bases from V and 5 bases from J; junction bases left unmatched: 1. Germline V gives CDR1 SGHTA, CDR2 FQGNSA. The CDR3, as DNA: TGTGCCAGCAGCTTGACAGGGGGCTATCAGCCCCAGCATTTT. This encodes CASSLTGGYQPQHF.

This clonotype was picked up a small number of times. The chain couples TRBV20-1 to TRBJ1-4, with D possibly matching TRBD1 (6 bases). Trimming left V 6 bases short and J 8 bases short, with 16 bases between. CDR3 length equals 13 residues. Germline CDR1 reads DFQATT; CDR2 reads SNEGSKA (reference sequence). CDR3 amino acids: CSAQGHRIEKLFF. The CDR3 region has the DNA TGCAGTGCGCAGGGACATCGAATCGAAAAACTGTTTTTT.